This record covers a single T cell receptor beta chain. The antigen it binds to is not known. There are no base qualities to consult, and no much larger clone falls within one base. TCRbeta CDR3 regions were amplified from genomic DNA using the immunoSEQ Assay, a bias-controlled multiplex PCR. The authors' pipeline ran thus. The number of nucleated cells in each sample was estimated from the amplification of reference gene primers within the assay. Sequence reads were collapsed and filtered to measure the absolute abundance of every unique TCRbeta CDR3 rearrangement. Productive Simpson clonality was computed per sample as the square root of Simpson's diversity index over productive rearrangements. The table comes from immuneACCESS by way of TCRdb, which keeps in-frame sequences with V and J called. Part of the clones is missing from these tables; in studies checked, under half for an unresolved V gene and the rest for unknown reasons. D and trimming come from the DNA, and the V and J calls and clone size come from that table. The sample table contains roughly 570,000 clones; only one count was recorded for 85% to 90% of them. Jointly, the top ten make up less than 9% of the sample.

In Seattle, one collaborating source enrolled patients while the infection was active and tracked those patients longitudinally over the course of disease. Each collaborating institution followed its own protocols to collect whole blood in K2EDTA tubes. For TCRbeta analysis, collaborators shipped samples in one of three forms: frozen whole blood, isolated PBMCs, or DNA extracted from either of those sample types. The data stem from a study of blood T cell repertoires in COVID-19 (dated by TCRdb to the early 2020s). Concerning the study at large: Collaborator samples came from the United States, Italy and Spain and covered acute and convalescent phases of COVID-19. The material from the prospective study consisted of cDNA or gDNA derived from T cells, B-cell-depleted T cells, or PBMCs. The dataset comprised deeply sampled blood TCRbeta repertoires from subjects exposed to, actively infected with, or recovered from COVID-19. The repertoires were released in a freely available public database meant as a resource for research on the immune response to SARS-CoV-2. Samples were obtained from the ongoing ImmuneRACE study (first 160 participants) and from roughly 1,300 subjects provided by 6 global collaborators. Sample metadata almost always included a de-identified subject ID, COVID-19 status, age in years and sex. Where HLA class I and class II types were available, the types were taken from metadata supplied by the sample provider, not from assay-based typing.

Broad study findings and their caveats: Clinical and demographic metadata were provided uncurated, with the amount varying by source and participant.

Per the germline V gene, LGHNA is the CDR1 and YNFKEQ is the CDR2. CDR3 length: 15 amino acids, cysteine to phenylalanine. Here the CDR3 DNA is all that survives: 45 bases in frame from base 1. The germline V and J ends show losses of 4 bases and 3 bases respectively, and no gene match explains 3 bases of the junction. Specimen: peripheral blood. The chain employs TRBV4-2 and TRBJ1-4, with 9 middle bases fitting TRBD1. This receptor was obtained from a woman in her fifties or sixties with COVID-19, enrolled during active disease. The sequence in DNA is TGTGCCAGCAGCCCAGGGACAGGGTCTAATGAAAAACTGTTTTTT. This sequence encodes CASSPGTGSNEKLFF.